This is a list of T cell receptor beta chains from one sample in a study of STAT5B mutations in CD4+ large granular lymphocyte leukemia. The repertoire was sequenced with immunoSEQ multiplex PCR; TCRdb's copy has only in-frame clones and lacks some. Of approximately 32,000 clones listed, roughly 71% are singletons. Sequenced: CD4+ T cells from blood buffy coats. The origin of the receptors is a human donor in good health. The CDR3 runs from the conserved cysteine through the conserved F or W. The D gene is left open where the match is weak. Size is stated for part of the rows, as once, few or many counts, or as a class when the clone is expanded.

abundance,d_gene,len,j_gene,v_gene,CDR3nt,CDR3aa
NA,NA,13,TRBJ2-7,TRBV6-6,TGTGCCAGCAGTTTTGGACAGCCCTACGAGCAGTACTTC,CASSFGQPYEQYF
NA,TRBD1,13,TRBJ1-5,TRBV19,TGTGCCAGCAGACAGGGTAGGAATCAGCCCCAGCATTTT,CASRQGRNQPQHF
NA,NA,12,TRBJ2-4,TRBV28,TGTGCCAGCAAGGCGGCCAAAAACATTCAGTACTTC,CASKAAKNIQYF
few,NA,11,TRBJ2-1,TRBV2,TGTGCCAGCAATCCCAGGGATGAGCAGTTCTTC,CASNPRDEQFF
NA,NA,14,TRBJ1-3,TRBV5-6,TGTGCCAGCAGCTTGTATATTGCTGGAAACACCATATATTTT,CASSLYIAGNTIYF
NA,NA,13,TRBJ2-7,TRBV21-1,TGTGCCAGCAGCAAAGCAGGGGGCTACGAGCAGTACTTC,CASSKAGGYEQYF
NA,TRBD2,15,TRBJ2-7,TRBV7-2,TGTGCCAGCAGCCTTAGCGGGGGGTTGTCCTACGAGCAGTACTTC,CASSLSGGLSYEQYF
few,TRBD2,16,TRBJ2-1,TRBV5-3,TGTGCCAGAAGCCCGCTAGGGACTAGCGGGGTCGATGAGCAGTTCTTC,CARSPLGTSGVDEQFF
NA,TRBD1,15,TRBJ1-6,TRBV5-6,TGTGCCAGCAGCTCAGGGACAGGGGGGGATTCACCCCTCCACTTT,CASSSGTGGDSPLHF
NA,TRBD1,13,TRBJ2-4,TRBV29-1,TGCAGCGCCCAAGGGACAGGGGCAAACATTCAGTACTTC,CSAQGTGANIQYF
NA,NA,15,TRBJ1-5,TRBV15,TGTGCCACCAGCAGAGACGCGGGGGGGCGGCAGCCCCAGCATTTT,CATSRDAGGRQPQHF
NA,TRBD1,17,TRBJ1-4,TRBV7-2,TGTGCCAGCAGCTTAGCGGGTCAGGGGGCCCCTAATGAAAAACTGTTTTTT,CASSLAGQGAPNEKLFF
NA,NA,19,TRBJ1-2,TRBV21-1,TGTGCCAGCAGCACCGACCGAGTGGAACGGGACACAAAAGACTATGGCTACACCTTC,CASSTDRVERDTKDYGYTF
few,NA,14,TRBJ1-1,TRBV7-2,TGTGCCAGCAGCTTAGGCCAGGTCGGCACTGAAGCTTTCTTT,CASSLGQVGTEAFF
NA,TRBD1,15,TRBJ2-7,TRBV14,TGTGCCAGCAGCCTAGGGGACAGAAGGATATACGAGCAGTACTTC,CASSLGDRRIYEQYF
NA,TRBD1,16,TRBJ1-1,TRBV7-2,TGTGCCAGCAGCTTAGGCTCAGGGGGCATGAACACTGAAGCTTTCTTT,CASSLGSGGMNTEAFF
few,NA,10,TRBJ1-2,TRBV7-9,TGTGCCAGCAGCTTAGATGGCTACACCTTC,CASSLDGYTF
NA,TRBD1,14,TRBJ1-4,TRBV7-2,TGTGCCAGCAGCTTATACAGGGGCTCGGGAGAACTGTTTTTT,CASSLYRGSGELFF
NA,NA,14,TRBJ2-1,TRBV11-2,TGTGCCAGCAGCCGTCTGGACATTTACAATGAGCAGTTCTTC,CASSRLDIYNEQFF
NA,NA,14,TRBJ1-4,TRBV28,TGTGCCAGCAGTACTACAGGGTCGGGGGAAAAACTGTTTTTT,CASSTTGSGEKLFF
once,NA,13,TRBJ2-5,TRBV7-9,TGTGCCAGCAGCTTTTCCGGGTACGAGACCCAGTACTTC,CASSFSGYETQYF
NA,TRBD2,14,TRBJ2-5,TRBV10-1,TGCGCCAGCAGTGCGGGGGGGAGACAAGAGACCCAGTACTTC,CASSAGGRQETQYF
NA,TRBD1,15,TRBJ2-7,TRBV5-6,TGTGCCAGCAGCTGGGGACAGACCCTCTCCTACGAGCAGTACTTC,CASSWGQTLSYEQYF
NA,NA,14,TRBJ2-7,TRBV7-9,TGTGCCAGCAGCTTCAGAGCTACTTCTTACGAGCAGTACTTC,CASSFRATSYEQYF